This T cell receptor (beta chain) comes out of a study of T-cell memory formation after mild COVID-19. Study-level points and caveats: The authors left the SARS-CoV-2 specificity of second-wave clones peaking on day 37 unconfirmed.

TCRdb ran MiXCR on the 5' RACE reads and lists one entry per CDR3 protein. The sample yields approximately 190,000 distinct CDR3 sequences, around 18% seen once. The CDR3 has 14 residues. J lost 5 bases, V lost 6 bases, and 9 bases had no gene match. The table lists this clonotype with a few counts. Antigen unknown. The sequenced material came from PBMCs or a T cell subset sorted from them (not recorded which). The chain is built from TRBV12-3 or TRBV12-4 and TRBJ1-1, with 7 nucleotides matching TRBD1. This receptor was identified in an adult woman who had mild COVID-19 (a few samples of this study predate the infection). Cell type and time point are not known. CDR3 in DNA: TGTGCCAGCAGACCGACAGGGAGGGGGACTGAAGCTTTCTTT. It yields the protein CASRPTGRGTEAFF.